The rows below give T cell receptor beta chains drawn from one sample of a study of human T cells and chemical hapten exposure. MiXCR, applied by TCRdb to the RACE reads, yields one record per CDR3 protein. The data show some 110,000 distinct CDR3 sequences, less than 40% seen once. The starting material was whole blood, obtained in connection with sensitization to the hapten diphenylcyclopropenone (DPC). The receptor set was obtained from a middle-aged man with alopecia areata. Some clones in this sample may be carry-over from other donors' samples. CDR3s include the opening cysteine and the closing phenylalanine or tryptophan. Each record gives: J gene, clone size, CDR3 length, V gene, D gene, CDR3 protein, CDR3 DNA. D genes are given only for firm matches. Clone size is shown for a subset of rows, as once, few, many or a class of expanded clone.

J gene: TRBJ2-2
clone size: -
CDR3 length: 18
V gene: TRBV6-1
D gene: TRBD2
CDR3 protein: CASSEGFRASGTTGELFF
CDR3 DNA: TGTGCCAGCAGTGAGGGGTTTCGGGCTAGCGGGACGACCGGGGAGCTGTTTTTT

J gene: TRBJ1-1
clone size: -
CDR3 length: 12
V gene: TRBV12-3/TRBV12-4
D gene: -
CDR3 protein: CASSTGQPEAFF
CDR3 DNA: TGTGCCAGCAGTACTGGACAGCCCGAAGCTTTCTTT

J gene: TRBJ1-1
clone size: -
CDR3 length: 12
V gene: TRBV6-1
D gene: -
CDR3 protein: CASAFRETEAFF
CDR3 DNA: TGTGCCAGCGCATTCCGGGAAACTGAAGCTTTCTTT

J gene: TRBJ2-5
clone size: -
CDR3 length: 18
V gene: TRBV7-2
D gene: TRBD2
CDR3 protein: CASSPHRGSGRAQETQYF
CDR3 DNA: TGTGCCAGCAGCCCGCACCGCGGTAGCGGGAGGGCCCAAGAGACCCAGTACTTC

J gene: TRBJ1-1
clone size: few
CDR3 length: 15
V gene: TRBV6-2/TRBV6-3
D gene: -
CDR3 protein: CASAVMAALNTEAFF
CDR3 DNA: TGTGCCAGTGCTGTGATGGCAGCCCTGAACACTGAAGCTTTCTTT

J gene: TRBJ2-3
clone size: -
CDR3 length: 14
V gene: TRBV29-1
D gene: -
CDR3 protein: CSVETQGSLDTQYF
CDR3 DNA: TGCAGCGTTGAAACGCAGGGTTCCTTGGATACGCAGTATTTT

J gene: TRBJ2-7
clone size: -
CDR3 length: 14
V gene: TRBV7-9
D gene: -
CDR3 protein: CASSPSGTIYEQYF
CDR3 DNA: TGTGCCAGCAGCCCCTCCGGGACAATCTACGAGCAGTACTTC

J gene: TRBJ2-5
clone size: few
CDR3 length: 15
V gene: TRBV20-1
D gene: -
CDR3 protein: CSASSLGQGVETQYF
CDR3 DNA: TGCAGTGCTAGTTCACTCGGCCAGGGCGTAGAGACCCAGTACTTC

J gene: TRBJ2-7
clone size: -
CDR3 length: 13
V gene: TRBV20-1
D gene: TRBD2
CDR3 protein: CSATGTSTYEQYF
CDR3 DNA: TGCAGTGCTACCGGGACTAGCACCTACGAGCAGTACTTC

J gene: TRBJ2-6
clone size: -
CDR3 length: 15
V gene: TRBV29-1
D gene: -
CDR3 protein: CSSLTGKSGANVLTF
CDR3 DNA: TGCAGCTCTTTGACCGGAAAATCTGGGGCCAACGTCCTGACTTTC

J gene: TRBJ1-2
clone size: -
CDR3 length: 14
V gene: TRBV12-3/TRBV12-4
D gene: -
CDR3 protein: CASSLARGNYGYTF
CDR3 DNA: TGTGCCAGCAGTTTAGCACGGGGTAACTATGGCTACACCTTC

J gene: TRBJ2-3
clone size: few
CDR3 length: 15
V gene: TRBV20-1
D gene: -
CDR3 protein: CSARDRDNQPDTQYF
CDR3 DNA: TGCAGTGCTAGGGACCGGGACAATCAGCCAGATACGCAGTATTTT

J gene: TRBJ2-7
clone size: -
CDR3 length: 11
V gene: TRBV20-1
D gene: -
CDR3 protein: CSARIFREQYF
CDR3 DNA: TGCAGTGCTAGGATTTTTAGGGAGCAGTACTTC

J gene: TRBJ2-5
clone size: few
CDR3 length: 15
V gene: TRBV5-1
D gene: TRBD2
CDR3 protein: CASSSRTSGQETQYF
CDR3 DNA: TGCGCCAGCAGCTCCCGGACTAGCGGCCAAGAGACCCAGTACTTC

J gene: TRBJ2-5
clone size: few
CDR3 length: 17
V gene: TRBV4-2
D gene: TRBD2
CDR3 protein: CASSQDLTSGNQETQYF
CDR3 DNA: TGTGCCAGCAGCCAAGACTTGACTAGCGGGAACCAAGAGACCCAGTACTTC

J gene: TRBJ2-3
clone size: -
CDR3 length: 17
V gene: TRBV20-1
D gene: -
CDR3 protein: CSATLGRWDEFTDTQYF
CDR3 DNA: TGCAGTGCCACCCTTGGGAGGTGGGACGAATTCACAGATACGCAGTATTTT

J gene: TRBJ2-1
clone size: -
CDR3 length: 13
V gene: TRBV6-2/TRBV6-3
D gene: TRBD2
CDR3 protein: CASSTSGRNEQFF
CDR3 DNA: TGTGCCAGCAGCACTAGCGGGAGGAATGAGCAGTTCTTC

J gene: TRBJ1-1
clone size: -
CDR3 length: 13
V gene: TRBV6-2/TRBV6-3
D gene: -
CDR3 protein: CASSYYGITEAFF
CDR3 DNA: TGTGCCAGCAGTTACTATGGGATCACTGAAGCTTTCTTT

J gene: TRBJ2-7
clone size: -
CDR3 length: 14
V gene: TRBV20-1
D gene: -
CDR3 protein: CSAKRDTRVFEQYF
CDR3 DNA: TGCAGTGCTAAGAGGGACACCCGGGTTTTCGAGCAGTACTTC

J gene: TRBJ1-5
clone size: few
CDR3 length: 15
V gene: TRBV28
D gene: -
CDR3 protein: CASSLRGSSNQPQHF
CDR3 DNA: TGTGCCAGCAGTCTCCGAGGTAGTAGCAATCAGCCCCAGCATTTT

J gene: TRBJ2-1
clone size: -
CDR3 length: 19
V gene: TRBV6-2/TRBV6-3
D gene: -
CDR3 protein: CASSYPRENRDRDNNEQFF
CDR3 DNA: TGTGCCAGCAGTTACCCACGTGAAAACCGGGACCGTGATAACAATGAGCAGTTCTTC

J gene: TRBJ2-1
clone size: few
CDR3 length: 19
V gene: TRBV18
D gene: TRBD2
CDR3 protein: CASSAPGGLAGSSYNEQFF
CDR3 DNA: TGTGCCAGCTCGGCCCCCGGGGGACTAGCGGGGAGCTCCTACAATGAGCAGTTCTTC

J gene: TRBJ1-3
clone size: -
CDR3 length: 14
V gene: TRBV4-2
D gene: -
CDR3 protein: CASSQEATGNTIYF
CDR3 DNA: TGTGCCAGCAGCCAAGAGGCCACTGGAAACACCATATATTTT

J gene: TRBJ1-1
clone size: -
CDR3 length: 14
V gene: TRBV5-1
D gene: TRBD1
CDR3 protein: CASSKGQGSTEAFF
CDR3 DNA: TGCGCCAGCAGTAAAGGACAGGGTTCCACTGAAGCTTTCTTT

J gene: TRBJ2-7
clone size: -
CDR3 length: 16
V gene: TRBV7-9
D gene: -
CDR3 protein: CASSRGGSSVSYEQYF
CDR3 DNA: TGTGCCAGCAGCCGAGGGGGGTCTAGCGTCTCCTACGAGCAGTACTTC

J gene: TRBJ2-5
clone size: few
CDR3 length: 14
V gene: TRBV20-1
D gene: TRBD2
CDR3 protein: CSALLAGVGETQYF
CDR3 DNA: TGCAGTGCCCTCCTAGCGGGAGTTGGAGAGACCCAGTACTTC

J gene: TRBJ2-4
clone size: -
CDR3 length: 13
V gene: TRBV7-2
D gene: -
CDR3 protein: CASGPVAKNIQYF
CDR3 DNA: TGTGCCAGCGGCCCTGTAGCCAAAAACATTCAGTACTTC

J gene: TRBJ2-2
clone size: few
CDR3 length: 15
V gene: TRBV24-1
D gene: -
CDR3 protein: CATSTTRRDTGELFF
CDR3 DNA: TGTGCCACCTCGACGACTAGAAGGGACACCGGGGAGCTGTTTTTT

J gene: TRBJ2-6
clone size: -
CDR3 length: 17
V gene: TRBV7-2
D gene: -
CDR3 protein: CASSLGSGASGANVLTF
CDR3 DNA: TGTGCCAGCAGCTTGGGATCAGGGGCCTCTGGGGCCAACGTCCTGACTTTC

J gene: TRBJ2-1
clone size: -
CDR3 length: 12
V gene: TRBV9
D gene: -
CDR3 protein: CASSPIHDEQFF
CDR3 DNA: TGTGCCAGCAGCCCCATACATGATGAGCAGTTCTTC

J gene: TRBJ2-1
clone size: few
CDR3 length: 14
V gene: TRBV3-1
D gene: -
CDR3 protein: CASGWGSLMTEQFF
CDR3 DNA: TGTGCCAGCGGCTGGGGTTCCCTTATGACGGAGCAGTTCTTC

J gene: TRBJ2-7
clone size: -
CDR3 length: 13
V gene: TRBV29-1
D gene: TRBD2
CDR3 protein: CSVGTSGNYEQYF
CDR3 DNA: TGCAGCGTTGGGACTAGCGGAAACTACGAGCAGTACTTC

J gene: TRBJ2-7
clone size: -
CDR3 length: 14
V gene: TRBV20-1
D gene: TRBD1
CDR3 protein: CSARAGQGASEQYF
CDR3 DNA: TGCAGTGCTAGGGCCGGACAGGGGGCATCCGAGCAGTACTTC

J gene: TRBJ1-3
clone size: -
CDR3 length: 17
V gene: TRBV7-2
D gene: -
CDR3 protein: CASSLWVGGVSGNTIYF
CDR3 DNA: TGTGCCAGCAGCTTATGGGTGGGGGGAGTGTCTGGAAACACCATATATTTT

J gene: TRBJ2-5
clone size: -
CDR3 length: 15
V gene: TRBV5-1
D gene: -
CDR3 protein: CASSPGRGKRETQYF
CDR3 DNA: TGCGCCAGCAGCCCGGGACGGGGGAAAAGGGAGACCCAGTACTTC